This TCR beta chain was recovered during a study of cytomegalovirus exposure and HLA in healthy donors. The PCR was carried out with 60 Vbeta primers and 13 Jbeta primers. Original analysis: The authors later counted 70 million to 80 million unique TCR beta chains, some 9.9 million of them shared. TCRdb's copy holds only in-frame clones and misses some; the assay was immunoSEQ multiplex PCR. V, J and clone size reflect that table, while D and trimming were determined from the DNA. The sample has around 150,000 clones; around 80% are singletons. Regarding this clone: Its matching antigen is unknown.

The CDR3 totals 13 residues. Germline values: CDR1 SGDLS, CDR2 YYNGEE. The ends were cut back, 6 bases at V and 13 bases at J, with 20 bases in the middle. Study results and limitations: When analyzed later, a missense DCLRE1C variant was found to be linked to TCR beta V- and J-gene trimming. TRBV6-2, TRBV6-3 and other indistinguishable V segments were excluded.

The chain joins TRBV9 to TRBJ2-1; a weak D match, TRBD2 (6 bases). This TCR came from a woman aged 40 to 55 in good health and CMV-seronegative. Input material: PBMCs. The CDR3 sequence: CASKGSGAGRQFF. CDR3 in DNA: TGTGCCAGCAAAGGATCCGGAGCGGGTCGTCAGTTCTTC.